Shown below are 20 T cell receptor beta chains from a single sample sequenced in a study of metastatic and nonmetastatic thyroid tumors. With MiXCR, TCRdb called clones anew from the PCR reads. Of fewer than 16,000 clones listed, roughly 24% are singletons. Not a single patient had been given any form of treatment at any point before undergoing thyroid surgery. Material: tumor tissue. The receptors originated from a female donor with papillary thyroid cancer or a benign thyroid nodule (not recorded which). Some clones in this sample may be carry-over from other donors' samples.

V gene TRBV4-2 combines with J gene TRBJ2-7; 8 bases map to TRBD2. The CDR3 is 15 amino acids. Germline V gives CDR1 LGHNA, CDR2 YNFKEQ. The V segment lost 0 bases and the J segment 4 bases; nucleotides outside the gene matches: 5. The CDR3 protein is CASSQETAGGYEQYF. The CDR3 nucleotides read TGTGCCAGCAGCCAAGAAACGGCGGGAGGATACGAGCAGTACTTC.

This clone was counted ten times or more. The V call is TRBV18, the J call TRBJ2-7; D gene unclear. Per the germline V gene, CDR1 is KGHSH and CDR2 is LQKENI. The CDR3 contains 14 residues. With 3 bases removed from V and 6 bases from J, the gap between germline ends came to 15 bases. The CDR3 DNA follows: TGTGCCAGCTCACCTTCTGATGTACTTTCCGAGCAGTACTTC. The encoded protein is CASSPSDVLSEQYF.

The gene calls are TRBV4-2 and TRBJ2-1, with TRBD2 matching over 7 bases. CDR3 length: 15 amino acids. Germline trimming cut 0 bases from V and 7 bases from J; bases unmatched to any gene: 6. From germline, CDR1 is LGHNA and CDR2 YNFKEQ. In DNA form, the CDR3 reads TGTGCCAGCAGCCAAGATGAGGGTAGCGGGAATGAGCAGTTCTTC. This gives the protein CASSQDEGSGNEQFF.

The V and J genes are TRBV9 and TRBJ2-7; 7 positions match TRBD2. Germline trimming cut 6 bases from V and 5 bases from J; bases unmatched to any gene: 17. Germline CDR1 reads SGDLS; CDR2 reads YYNGEE. This CDR3 is 16 amino acids long. The CDR3 region is CASIPLCKPGGNEQYF. In nucleotides, the CDR3 is TGTGCCAGCATCCCTCTGTGTAAACCGGGAGGTAACGAGCAGTACTTC.

This clone was seen repeatedly, ten times or more. The chain is built from TRBV3-1 and TRBJ1-2, with D perhaps TRBD1 (5 bases). CDR1 LGHDT and CDR2 YNNKEL come from the germline V gene (reference sequence). V was cut by 3 bases and J by 8 bases, with 10 bases left in between. The CDR3 spans 12 residues. As DNA, the CDR3 is TGTGCCAGCAGCCAGGGGCTGAGGGGCTACACCTTC. The encoded protein is CASSQGLRGYTF. Full variable domain (outside the CDR3, taken from reference TRBV3-1 and TRBJ1-2): DTAVSQTPKYLVTQMGNDKSIKCEQNLGHDTMYWYKQDSKKFLKIMFSYNNKELIINETVPNRFSPKSPDKAHLNLHINSLELGDSAVYFCASSQGLRGYTFGSGTRLTVV.

This clone was detected many times. The chain recombines TRBV13 with TRBJ2-1, with D possibly TRBD1 on 7 matching bases. The CDR3 is made up of 13 amino acids. Looked up from germline, CDR1 is PRHDT and CDR2 is FYEKMQ (reference sequence). Trimming stripped 3 bases from V and 5 bases from J, with 8 bases between. CDR3 residues: CASSFRGDNEQFF. The CDR3 DNA follows: TGTGCCAGCAGCTTCAGGGGGGACAATGAGCAGTTCTTC. Full variable domain (outside the CDR3, taken from reference TRBV13 and TRBJ2-1): AAGVIQSPRHLIKEKRETATLKCYPIPRHDTVYWYQQGPGQDPQFLISFYEKMQSDKGSIPDRFSAQQFSDYHSELNMSSLELGDSALYFCASSFRGDNEQFFGPGTRLTVL.

This sequence joins TRBV5-1 and TRBJ1-1, with TRBD1 identical over 8 bases. J lost 3 bases, V lost 4 bases, and 8 bases had no gene match. This CDR3 has 15 amino acids. Germline CDR1 is SGHRS and CDR2 is YFSETQ. DNA for the CDR3: TGCGCCAGCAGCCCAAGGACAGGGCTGGACACTGAAGCTTTCTTT. Its translation is CASSPRTGLDTEAFF.

By proportion, this clone is medium-sized. The CDR3 nucleotides read TGCAGTGTAGCGAGGGAACATAGCAATCAGCCCCAGCATTTT. The encoded protein is CSVAREHSNQPQHF. V usage is TRBV20-1 and J usage is TRBJ1-5; no clear D. V was cut by 7 bases and J by 0 bases, with 13 bases left in between. CDR3 size: 14 residues. Germline V gene lookup returns CDR1 DFQATT and CDR2 SNEGSKA (reference sequence).

This clone was seen more than once but under ten times. V is TRBV27 and J is TRBJ2-6; TRBD2 is a possible D gene (7 bases). The CDR3 loop spans 16 amino acids. The germline gives CDR1 MNHEY, CDR2 SMNVEV (reference sequence). V was clipped by 5 bases and J by 6 bases, with 17 bases between them. The CDR3 here is CASSTWEGGVANVLTF. The CDR3 DNA follows: TGTGCCAGCAGTACCTGGGAGGGGGGAGTGGCCAACGTCCTGACTTTC. The full variable domain, its missing parts supplied by reference TRBV27 and TRBJ2-6, is EAQVTQNPRYLITVTGKKLTVTCSQNMNHEYMSWYRQDPGLGLRQIYYSMNVEVTDKGDVPEGYKVSRKEKRNFPLILESPSPNQTSLYFCASSTWEGGVANVLTFGAGSRLTVL.

This clone was found many times. The chain employs TRBV5-4 and TRBJ2-7; TRBD1 might be the D (5 bases). CDR1 and CDR2 from the germline V gene are SGHNT and YYREEE (reference sequence). V lost 1 base to trimming and J lost 6 bases, with 14 bases between them. The CDR3 is 14 amino acids. The CDR3 DNA reads as TGTGCCAGCAGCTTGAGGTCAGGGCCGGCCGAGCAGTACTTC. It translates to CASSLRSGPAEQYF.

This clone came up once. The chain joins TRBV4-1 to TRBJ2-4; no reliable D call. Germline CDR1 is MGHRA and CDR2 is YSYEKL. This CDR3 comprises 13 residues. Deletions cut 2 bases from V and 6 bases from J, with 8 bases between. The chain's CDR3 is CASSQLDVNIQYF. CDR3 DNA sequence: TGCGCCAGCAGCCAACTGGACGTAAACATTCAGTACTTC.

This clone showed up many times. Just one base apart from a much larger clone, this may be a read error. At the DNA level, this CDR3 is encoded by other sequences in the same sample as well. The chain is built from TRBV20-1 and TRBJ2-6; no clear D gene. V shed 6 bases and J shed 11 bases, with 14 bases lying between them. CDR3 size: 12 residues. Germline CDR1 reads DFQATT; CDR2 reads SNEGSKA (reference sequence). In DNA form, the CDR3 reads TGCAGTGCCAGCCACGGTAACGACGTCCTGACTTTC. Translated, it gives CSASHGNDVLTF.

The V gene is TRBV20-1, the J gene TRBJ2-3; D may be TRBD2 (7 bases). Per the germline V gene, CDR1 is DFQATT and CDR2 is SNEGSKA (reference sequence). The CDR3 is 18 residues long. V was cut by 6 bases and J by 3 bases, with 28 bases left in between. CDR3 sequence (DNA): TGCAGTGCAGCTACCCTCCGGGCAGGGAGGGGGATAACAGATACGCAGTATTTT. Its translation is CSAATLRAGRGITDTQYF.

The genes are TRBV6-1 and TRBJ1-2, with 9 bases matching TRBD1. The germline gives CDR1 MNHNS, CDR2 SASEGT. CDR3 length: 13 residues. Losses at the gene ends were 6 bases for V and 8 bases for J; bases not matched to a gene: 7. CDR3 nucleotides: TGTGCCAGCAGGTCTAACAGGGGGCACGGCTACACCTTC. Translated: CASRSNRGHGYTF.

This clone came up many times. In DNA, the CDR3 is TGTGCCAGCAGATCCCGGGCCACAGATACGCAGTATTTT. Translated, it gives CASRSRATDTQYF. The gene calls are TRBV27 and TRBJ2-3; D is uncertain. Per the germline V gene, CDR1 is MNHEY and CDR2 is SMNVEV (reference sequence). V lost 6 bases to trimming and J lost 2 bases, with 9 bases between them. The CDR3 sequence is 13 residues long.

The table lists this clone with many counts. The chain has TRBV12-5 and TRBJ1-1; TRBD1 is a possible D gene (6 bases). Germline V gene sequence: CDR1 LGHNT, CDR2 FRNRAP. The CDR3 runs to 14 residues. V lost 7 bases and J lost 1, with 13 bases in between. The CDR3 DNA follows: TGTGCTAGTGCCCCAAGGGGGGGGAACACTGAAGCTTTCTTT. It is translated as CASAPRGGNTEAFF.

In this sample, this clone turned up a few times. The CDR3 sequence: CASSYGSSYNEQFF. The DNA for the CDR3 is TGTGCCAGCAGTTACGGGAGCTCCTACAATGAGCAGTTCTTC. The chain couples TRBV6-2 or TRBV6-3 to TRBJ2-1; the D gene is possibly TRBD2 (5 bases). This CDR3 spans 14 amino acids. The V end lost 2 bases, the J end lost 0 bases, and 5 bases lay between the germline ends. The germline V gene encodes CDR1 MNHEY and CDR2 SVGEGT.

V gene TRBV6-2 or TRBV6-3 combines with J gene TRBJ1-4, with D perhaps matching TRBD1 (5 bases). V was shortened by 9 bases and J by 0 bases, with 11 bases between the two germline ends. Germline loops: CDR1 MNHEY, CDR2 SVGEGT. The CDR3 loop spans 14 amino acids. CDR3 DNA sequence: TGTGCCAGTAATCTACAGGCAACTAATGAAAAACTGTTTTTT. This encodes CASNLQATNEKLFF.

Sample share makes this clone medium-sized. The rearrangement links TRBV12-3 or TRBV12-4 to TRBJ2-1; no firm D call. This CDR3 contains 11 residues. V was clipped by 5 bases and J by 15 bases, with 14 bases between them. CDR3 nucleotide sequence: TGTGCCAGCAGTCTCGACCGAATCCTGTTCTTC. Its translation is CASSLDRILFF.

The chain is built from TRBV11-2 and TRBJ1-1; D unresolved. V shed 5 bases and J shed 2 bases, with 6 bases lying between them. The CDR3 sequence is 12 residues long. Germline CDR1 reads SGHAT; CDR2 reads FQNNGV. The CDR3 DNA is TGTGCCAGCAGCCTCATAAACACTGAAGCTTTCTTT. Translation: CASSLINTEAFF.